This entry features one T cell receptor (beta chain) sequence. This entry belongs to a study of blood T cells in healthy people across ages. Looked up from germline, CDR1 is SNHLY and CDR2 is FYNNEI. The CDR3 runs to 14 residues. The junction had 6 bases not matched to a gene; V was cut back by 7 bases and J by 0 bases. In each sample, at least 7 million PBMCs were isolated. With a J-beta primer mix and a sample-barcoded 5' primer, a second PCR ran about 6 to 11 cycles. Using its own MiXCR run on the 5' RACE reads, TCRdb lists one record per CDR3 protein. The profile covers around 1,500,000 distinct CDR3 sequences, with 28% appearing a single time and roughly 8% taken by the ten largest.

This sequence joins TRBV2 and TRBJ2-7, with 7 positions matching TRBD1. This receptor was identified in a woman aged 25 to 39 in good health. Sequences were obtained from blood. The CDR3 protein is CASNQGVISYEQYF. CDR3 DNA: TGTGCCAGCAATCAGGGGGTAATCTCCTACGAGCAGTACTTC.